The 26 T cell receptor beta chains below come from one sample, sequenced in a study of blood T cell repertoires in COVID-19. Generated by immunoSEQ multiplex PCR, the TCRdb table keeps only in-frame clones and is missing some. The data contain approximately 250,000 clones, nearly 90% of them singletons. The sequenced sample was PBMCs or T cells enriched from blood (not recorded which). These receptors all stem from a woman younger than 45 who had recovered from COVID-19.

The chain links TRBV2 to TRBJ2-6; weak D call: TRBD1 (5 bases). CDR3 length: 15 residues. Trimming removed 5 bases at V and 2 bases at J, with 10 bases between. Germline-derived CDR1 and CDR2 are SNHLY and FYNNEI. Here the CDR3 reads CASSPGRAGANVLTF. In DNA form, the CDR3 reads TGTGCCAGCAGTCCAGGGCGAGCTGGGGCCAACGTCCTGACTTTC.

The V call is TRBV2, the J call TRBJ2-1, with TRBD2 matching over 9 bases. The CDR3 contains 17 residues. Unmatched junction bases numbered 9, after V lost 5 bases and J lost 1 base. The germline CDR1 and CDR2 sequences are SNHLY and FYNNEI. The CDR3 DNA reads as TGTGCCAGCAGTTTGGCGGGAGGGCCATGGTCCTACAATGAGCAGTTCTTC. Its protein product is CASSLAGGPWSYNEQFF.

The chain combines TRBV21-1 with TRBJ2-1; the table's TRBD2 call for D was not verified on the DNA. TRBV21-1 is shown as a pseudogene. CDR3 length equals 17 residues. DNA of the CDR3: TGTGCCAGCAGCAAAGCGCTTTCGGTTGGGAGTTACAATGAGCAGTTCTTC. It translates to CASSKALSVGSYNEQFF.

The chain uses TRBV9 and TRBJ1-2; D remains unclear. The CDR3 sequence is 11 residues long. Per the germline V gene, CDR1 is SGDLS and CDR2 is YYNGEE. Deletions cut 5 bases from V and 8 bases from J, with 10 bases between. The chain's CDR3 is CASRGVEGYTF. The CDR3 DNA is TGTGCCAGCAGGGGCGTCGAGGGCTACACCTTC.

Points on this clone: The sample has other DNA sequences that encode this CDR3 too. The genes are TRBV14 and TRBJ1-5; D not certain. The V and J ends lost 1 base and 6 bases respectively, with 7 bases between them. There are 13 residues in the CDR3. Germline V CDR1 and CDR2: SGHDN, FVKESK. CDR3 nucleotides: TGTGCCAGCAGCCAAGGGGAGGGTCAGCCCCAGCATTTT. Protein sequence: CASSQGEGQPQHF.

With regard to this clone: The junction and the germline gene differ at one end; a read error may be behind it. The DNA of the CDR3 is TGTGTCAGCAGCGTAGGGGACACCTACGAGCAGTACTTC. Protein sequence: CVSSVGDTYEQYF. V is TRBV9 and J is TRBJ2-7; tentatively, D is TRBD1 (6 bases). Germline CDR1 reads SGDLS; CDR2 reads YYNGEE. The CDR3 is made up of 13 amino acids. The full variable domain, with the rest looked up from reference TRBV9 and TRBJ2-7, is DSGVTQTPKHLITATGQRVTLRCSPRSGDLSVYWYQQSLDQGLQFLIQYYNGEERAKGNILERFSAQQFPDLHSELNLSSLELGDSALYFCVSSVGDTYEQYFGPGTRLTVT.

The chain joins TRBV18 to TRBJ1-1; D is ambiguous. V shed 1 base and J shed 0 bases, with 6 bases lying between them. The CDR3 loop spans 14 amino acids. Germline CDR1 reads KGHSH; CDR2 reads LQKENI. CDR3 DNA: TGTGCCAGCTCACCACTCTATATGAACACTGAAGCTTTCTTT. Encoded protein: CASSPLYMNTEAFF.

The chain joins TRBV5-1 to TRBJ2-1, with TRBD2 identical over 14 bases. Germline lookup yields CDR1 SGHRS and CDR2 YFSETQ. There are 14 residues in the CDR3. The junction had 2 bases not matched to a gene; V was cut back by 4 bases and J by 8 bases. The CDR3 DNA is TGCGCCAGCAGCCCGGGACTAGCGGGAGATGAGCAGTTCTTC. As protein: CASSPGLAGDEQFF.

The rearrangement uses TRBV21-1 and TRBJ1-4; the table's D gene call, TRBD1, was not cross checked with the DNA. TRBV21-1 is a pseudogene segment. This CDR3 region has 13 residues. Written as DNA, the CDR3 is TGTGCCAGCAGCAGAAAGGGGCACGAAAAACTGTTTTTT. Protein product: CASSRKGHEKLFF.

This rearrangement joins TRBV6-5 to TRBJ1-2; unclear D gene. Germline V CDR1 and CDR2: MNHEY, SVGAGI. V was pared by 6 bases and J by 10 bases, with 15 bases between. This CDR3 has 12 residues. The DNA for the CDR3 is TGTGCCAGCAGGCCGGGAGATAGCCTCTACACCTTC. Amino acids: CASRPGDSLYTF.

V and J are TRBV7-9 and TRBJ1-1; no firm D call. This CDR3 comprises 16 residues. The V end lost 5 bases, the J end lost 5 bases, and 21 bases lay between the germline ends. Looked up from germline, CDR1 is SEHNR and CDR2 is FQNEAQ (reference sequence). The CDR3 bases are TGTGCCAGCAGCATCTCGCTTGCCTCTCGGGGAACTGAAGCTTTCTTT. Its protein product is CASSISLASRGTEAFF.

This clone has at least ten counts. The rearrangement uses TRBV2 and TRBJ1-2, with TRBD1 matching 7 bases. This CDR3 has 15 amino acids. The ends lost 7 bases at V and 0 bases at J; junction bases unmatched: 8. The germline gives CDR1 SNHLY, CDR2 FYNNEI. The CDR3 nucleotides are TGTGCCAGCATTACTTCAGGGGGAGCTAACTATGGCTACACCTTC. This translates into CASITSGGANYGYTF.

This chain connects TRBV15 to TRBJ2-5; 10 bases are a match to TRBD1. This CDR3 is built from 15 residues. The V segment lost 2 bases and the J segment 5 bases; nucleotides outside the gene matches: 5. Germline loops: CDR1 LNHNV, CDR2 YYDKDF (reference sequence). The CDR3: CATSRSGTGVETQYF. CDR3 nucleotide sequence: TGTGCCACCAGCAGATCCGGGACAGGGGTCGAGACCCAGTACTTC.

The chain employs TRBV6-1 and TRBJ1-2; D gene ambiguous. Trimming left V 0 bases short and J 3 bases short, with 8 bases between. The CDR3 contains 14 residues. Germline V gene lookup returns CDR1 MNHNS and CDR2 SASEGT. The CDR3 loop reads CASSEAELYYGYTF. CDR3 DNA sequence: TGTGCCAGCAGTGAAGCAGAGCTTTACTATGGCTACACCTTC.

The V gene is TRBV5-1, the J gene TRBJ1-4, with D unresolved. Germline V CDR1 and CDR2: SGHRS, YFSETQ. Trimming took 2 bases from V and 3 from J, leaving 11 bases between them. The CDR3 has 15 residues. CDR3 sequence (DNA): TGCGCCAGCAGCTTTATGCCAGAACCTAATGAAAAACTGTTTTTT. It is translated as CASSFMPEPNEKLFF.

CDR3 sequence: CASSVADSSNGYTF. CDR3 nucleotides: TGTGCCAGCAGCGTGGCGGACAGCTCTAATGGCTACACCTTC. This sequence joins TRBV9 and TRBJ1-2; D is possibly TRBD1 (6 bases). Trimming left V 2 bases short and J 6 bases short, with 14 bases between. Germline assignment: CDR1 SGDLS and CDR2 YYNGEE. CDR3 size: 14 residues.

The count of this clone is one. The J gene is TRBJ1-5, the V gene TRBV6-5; weak D call: TRBD1 (5 bases). V was clipped by 11 bases and J by 0 bases, with 11 bases between them. The CDR3 sequence is 13 residues long. Germline V CDR1 and CDR2: MNHEY, SVGAGI. The CDR3 loop is CACGANSNQPQHF. In DNA, the CDR3 is TGTGCCTGCGGGGCGAATAGCAATCAGCCCCAGCATTTT.

The gene calls are TRBV18 and TRBJ1-4; D possibly corresponds to TRBD1 (6 bases). The length of the CDR3 is 14 residues. V was cut by 5 bases and J by 0 bases, with 7 bases left in between. The germline V gene encodes CDR1 KGHSH and CDR2 LQKENI. CDR3 DNA: TGTGCCAGCTCAGAGGGGGCAACTAATGAAAAACTGTTTTTT. It yields the protein CASSEGATNEKLFF.

V is TRBV10-1 and J is TRBJ1-1, with TRBD1 matching over 10 bases. V lost 8 bases and J lost 5; bases outside the gene matches: 17. Germline loops: CDR1 WNHNN, CDR2 SYGVQD (reference sequence). The CDR3 loop spans 17 amino acids. The CDR3 loop reads CASRCPMTGGRVTEAFF. The CDR3 coding sequence is TGCGCCAGCCGATGCCCGATGACAGGGGGCCGGGTGACTGAAGCTTTCTTT.

In this sample, this clone turned up once. This chain links TRBV7-9 with TRBJ2-1; D gene unclear. There are 14 residues in the CDR3. V lost 2 bases to trimming and J lost 3 bases, with 8 bases between them. CDR1 is SEHNR, CDR2 FQNEAQ, per germline (reference sequence). CDR3 in amino acids: CASSLQIDYNEQFF. CDR3 coding DNA: TGTGCCAGCAGCTTACAGATTGACTACAATGAGCAGTTCTTC.

V usage is TRBV24-1 and J usage is TRBJ2-3; TRBD1 aligns across 9 bases. Germline V gene data show CDR1 as KGHDR and CDR2 as SFDVKD. J gave up 1 base and V 2 bases, and 9 bases lay outside the gene matches. The CDR3 spans 18 residues. As DNA, the CDR3 is TGTGCCACCAGTGATTACACCCACCGGGACAGGGGCACAGATACGCAGTATTTT. Protein sequence: CATSDYTHRDRGTDTQYF.

The CDR3 protein is CASSSMGQGALATNEKLFF. The CDR3 nucleotides are TGTGCCAGCAGTTCTATGGGACAGGGGGCGCTTGCAACTAATGAAAAACTGTTTTTT. V and J are TRBV28 and TRBJ1-4; 12 bases map to TRBD1. V was clipped by 4 bases and J by 0 bases; unmatched bases: 9. The V gene's germline CDR1 is MDHEN and CDR2 SYDVKM. There are 19 residues in the CDR3.

The V and J genes are TRBV7-9 and TRBJ2-7; TRBD1 aligns across 7 bases. CDR3 size: 15 residues. The V gene end was trimmed by 5 bases and the J gene end by 3 bases; junction bases not matched to a gene: 10. Germline V gene lookup returns CDR1 SEHNR and CDR2 FQNEAQ (reference sequence). CDR3 bases: TGTGCCAGCAGCCCATCCGGGACAGACAACTACGAGCAGTACTTC. This sequence encodes CASSPSGTDNYEQYF.

The V and J genes are TRBV27 and TRBJ2-1; 10 positions match TRBD2. The germline gives CDR1 MNHEY, CDR2 SMNVEV (reference sequence). This CDR3 comprises 16 residues. With 3 bases clipped from V and 9 bases from J, the junction kept 11 bases outside the gene matches. The CDR3 here is CASSFSSGRLSREQFF. CDR3 in DNA: TGTGCCAGCAGTTTCTCTAGCGGGAGATTATCACGTGAGCAGTTCTTC.

This clone was detected only a few times. The chain uses TRBV5-4 and TRBJ2-7; perhaps TRBD2 as D (5 bases). CDR1 is SGHNT, CDR2 YYREEE, per germline (reference sequence). Trimming removed 10 bases from V and 5 bases from J, with 22 bases in between. This CDR3 contains 14 residues. Here the CDR3 reads CAVESQTGIDEQYF. The DNA for the CDR3 is TGTGCCGTGGAGAGTCAAACGGGGATCGACGAGCAGTACTTC.

The genes are TRBV7-2 and TRBJ2-7, with 9 positions matching TRBD1. J lost 4 bases, V lost 3 bases, and 4 bases had no gene match. In germline, CDR1 is SGHTA, CDR2 FQGNSA. There are 14 residues in the CDR3. CDR3 sequence (DNA): TGTGCCAGCAGCTTCATGACAGGGGGGTACGAGCAGTACTTC. It codes for CASSFMTGGYEQYF.